This TCR beta chain originates from a study of PD-1 blockade in classical Hodgkin lymphoma. Study-wide results and caveats: Healthy donors reportedly exceeded newly diagnosed patients in baseline TCR diversity.

All patients experienced relapse after autologous stem cell transplantation, and brentuximab vedotin exposure was variable. There are many counts of this clone. What it recognizes is unknown. Sequencing used immunoSEQ multiplex PCR; TCRdb keeps in-frame clones, though not all of them. Seen here are some 150,000 clones, around four fifths observed once, and the top ten hold 9.2%. This specimen was peripheral blood mononuclear cells (PBMCs), taken before the second cycle of nivolumab. The sequence derives from a human donor with classical Hodgkin lymphoma.

The CDR3, as DNA: TGTGCCAGCAGTTGGCGTCACTCCTACGAGCAGTACTTC. It specifies CASSWRHSYEQYF. The chain has TRBV6-5 and TRBJ2-7; D gene uncertain. The CDR3 contains 13 residues. V lost 4 bases and J 0 bases, leaving 7 bases between the germline ends. Germline CDR1 reads MNHEY; CDR2 reads SVGAGI.